The sequence of this T cell receptor beta chain was determined in a study of regulatory T cells in long-lasting Graves disease. Investigators prepared the TCR beta libraries by applying iRepertoire HTBI primers and Arm-PCR of CDR3 regions. Using its own MiXCR run on the multiplex PCR reads, TCRdb lists one record per CDR3 protein. The sample includes about 350,000 distinct CDR3 sequences, 15% to 20% seen only once; the top ten take around 20%. CDR1 and CDR2 from the germline V gene are MNHNS and SASEGT. The CDR3 loop spans 16 amino acids. The trim removed 6 bases at V and 4 bases at J, leaving 8 bases unmatched. Specified time point: newly diagnosed GD, antithyroid drugs for less than 3 months. After RNA was extracted from PBMCs, the TCR library was made from it. Another study also made use of these data, one on T cells in Graves' hyperthyroidism and ophthalmopathy.

This rearrangement joins TRBV6-1 to TRBJ2-1, with TRBD2 matching 11 bases. The sequencing used peripheral blood mononuclear cells (PBMCs), collected at new diagnosis, from a patient treated with antithyroid drugs. This receptor was identified in a woman aged 18-29 years with Graves disease. Here the CDR3 DNA reads TGTGCCAGCAGCGTCATACTAGCGGGAGTTTACAATGAGCAGTTCTTC. This codes for CASSVILAGVYNEQFF.